These 6 T cell receptor beta chains were all obtained from the same sample, sequenced in a study of tumor and adjacent non-tumor tissue in lung cancer. This sample's RNA came from whole unsorted tissue. The normal lung tissue was taken more than 3 cm from the tumor edge. A modified ARM-PCR protocol with three rounds of nested PCR amplified TCRbeta. TCRdb used MiXCR to reprocess the multiplex PCR reads, holding one entry per CDR3 protein. The repertoire holds roughly 44,000 distinct CDR3 sequences, around 62% seen once, with under 20% in the top ten. The sample taken for sequencing was distant non-tumor lung tissue. The receptors come from a woman between 40 and 50 years old with non-small cell lung cancer.

In its sample, this clonotype was seen many times. The chain employs TRBV20-1 and TRBJ2-7; D may be TRBD2 (5 bases). CDR1 DFQATT and CDR2 SNEGSKA come from the germline V gene (reference sequence). This CDR3 region has 14 residues. Trimming removed 6 bases at V and 0 bases at J, with 15 bases between. The CDR3 reads CSAPGDGSSYEQYF. Written as DNA, the CDR3 is TGCAGTGCCCCCGGTGATGGGAGCTCCTACGAGCAGTACTTC.

Comment on this clonotype: Mismatch with germline at one junction end may stem from a read error. The chain links TRBV6-5 to TRBJ1-1, with D possibly TRBD1 on 6 matching bases. Germline CDR1 reads MNHEY; CDR2 reads SVGAGI. This CDR3 has 13 residues. CDR3 sequence reads: CASSRTGYTEAIF. DNA for the CDR3: TGTGCCAGCAGCCGTACAGGGTATACTGAAGCTATCTTT.

This clonotype was seen just once. The genes are TRBV6-5 and TRBJ1-1; D not certain. The CDR3 has 13 residues. Germline CDR1 reads MNHEY; CDR2 reads SVGAGI. Trimming took 6 bases from V and 13 from J, leaving 21 bases between them. The CDR3 is CASSNGPAQDVFF. The CDR3 DNA is TGTGCCAGCAGCAATGGACCAGCTCAAGACGTTTTCTTT.

This clonotype was picked up one time. CDR3: CGATGRDNMDTQYF. CDR3 DNA sequence: TGCGGCGCCACAGGGAGGGATAACATGGATACGCAGTATTTT. The rearrangement joins TRBV29-1 to TRBJ2-3; a weak D match, TRBD2 (7 bases). The length of the CDR3 is 14 residues. Germline-derived CDR1 and CDR2 are SQVTM and ANQGSEA.

The count of this clonotype is one. This likely comes from a read error, as the CDR3 has no conserved phenylalanine or tryptophan at its end. The V gene is TRBV20-1, the J gene TRBJ2-3, with D possibly TRBD2 on 7 matching bases. The V gene's germline CDR1 is DFQATT and CDR2 SNEGSKA (reference sequence). The CDR3 is made up of 16 amino acids. CDR3 DNA: TGCGGTGCTATTGGGGGGGGGACATCCTACACAGATACGCAGTATCTT. Residues: CGAIGGGTSYTDTQYL.

This clonotype was observed many times. V is TRBV7-8 and J is TRBJ2-7; the match to TRBD2 covers 11 bases. The CDR3 sequence is 15 residues long. The germline V gene encodes CDR1 SGHVS and CDR2 FQNEAQ. With V trimmed by 1 base and J by 5 bases, 4 bases remained unmatched. The CDR3 DNA sequence: TGTGCCAGCAGCTTAGAACTAGCGGGGGTGAACGAGCAGTACTTC. Translated, it gives CASSLELAGVNEQYF.